This TCR beta chain appears in the sequencing data of a study of cytomegalovirus exposure and HLA in healthy donors. Vbeta (60) and Jbeta (13) primers were used in the PCR. Sequencing used immunoSEQ multiplex PCR; TCRdb keeps in-frame clones, though not all of them. The top ten clones hold 9% to 13% of a sample with about 70,000 clones, approximately 90% of them seen once. Study results and caveats: Approximately 17,000 TCR beta sequences were associated with HLA alleles at 0.05 false discovery rate in a later analysis. Among the CMV-associated chains, a few were confirmed in vitro as specific for CMV antigens.

When sampled, the donors appeared nominally healthy, though they likely had unrecorded immune exposures. As concerns this clone: Antigen specificity is unknown.

The clonotype was recovered from a woman aged 25 to 39 in good health and CMV-seropositive. Specimen: PBMCs.

The CDR3 bases are TGTGCCAGCAGCGTGCTCCTCCAGGGAAGTGACTATGGCTACACCTTC. Its protein is CASSVLLQGSDYGYTF. The gene calls are TRBV9 and TRBJ1-2, with D tentatively TRBD1 (5 bases). The CDR3 covers 16 residues. Trimming cost V 2 bases and J 3 bases, with 17 bases left between them. Per the germline V gene, CDR1 is SGDLS and CDR2 is YYNGEE.